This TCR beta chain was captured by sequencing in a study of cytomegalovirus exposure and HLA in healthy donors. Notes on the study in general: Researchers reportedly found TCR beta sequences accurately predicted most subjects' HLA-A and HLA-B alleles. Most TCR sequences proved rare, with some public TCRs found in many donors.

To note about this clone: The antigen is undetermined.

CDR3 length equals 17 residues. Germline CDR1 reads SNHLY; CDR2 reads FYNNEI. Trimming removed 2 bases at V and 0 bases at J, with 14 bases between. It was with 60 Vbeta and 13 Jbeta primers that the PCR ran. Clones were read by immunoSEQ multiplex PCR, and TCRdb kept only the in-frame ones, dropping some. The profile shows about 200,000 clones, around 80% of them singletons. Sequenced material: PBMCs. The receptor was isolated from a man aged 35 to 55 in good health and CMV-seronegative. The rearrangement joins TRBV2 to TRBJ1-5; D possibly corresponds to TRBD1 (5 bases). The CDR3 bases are TGTGCCAGCAGTGAATTGGGGGGATCGGGTAGCAATCAGCCCCAGCATTTT. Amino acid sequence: CASSELGGSGSNQPQHF.